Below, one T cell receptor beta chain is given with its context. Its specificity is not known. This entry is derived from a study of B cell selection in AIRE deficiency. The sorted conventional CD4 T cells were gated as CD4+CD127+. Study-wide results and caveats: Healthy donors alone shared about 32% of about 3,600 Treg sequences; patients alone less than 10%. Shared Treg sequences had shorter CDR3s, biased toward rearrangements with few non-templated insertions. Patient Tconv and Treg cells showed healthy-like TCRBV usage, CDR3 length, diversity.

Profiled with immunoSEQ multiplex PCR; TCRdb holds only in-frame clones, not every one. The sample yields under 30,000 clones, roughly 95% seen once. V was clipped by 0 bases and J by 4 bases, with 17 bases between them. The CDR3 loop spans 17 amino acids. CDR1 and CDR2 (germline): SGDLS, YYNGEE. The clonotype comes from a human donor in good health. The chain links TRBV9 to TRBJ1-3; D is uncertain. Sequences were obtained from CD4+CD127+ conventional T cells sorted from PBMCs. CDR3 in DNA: TGTGCCAGCAGCGTAGCTGCGGATGGATCCGCCGGAAACACCATATATTTT. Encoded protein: CASSVAADGSAGNTIYF.